This T cell receptor (gamma chain) was observed in a study of γδ T cells in repeated Plasmodium falciparum infection. Overall study: Four controlled malaria infections with P. falciparum NF54 spanned 644 days. Malian samples came from no-transmission periods or across acute febrile malaria episodes.

This clone was counted ten times or more. The antigen remains undetermined. TCRdb pairs this DNA with a much larger clone's protein that differs at residue 5, likely a read error; the protein shown was translated from the DNA. Germline CDR1 is GITISATS and CDR2 is ISYDGTV (reference sequence). With V trimmed by 5 bases and J by 0 bases, 7 bases remained unmatched. The CDR3 has 14 amino acids. Findings of the study overall: Malian donors came from one small rural village, predominantly one ethnic group.

TCRdb reanalysed the multiplex PCR reads with CATT. The table has over 25,000 gamma-chain clones, about 2.9% seen once. Flow sorting of PBMC yielded separate Vgamma9/Vdelta2+ and Vdelta2-negative gammadelta T cell populations for bulk repertoire analysis. The chain combines TRGV9 with TRGJ1 or TRGJ2. This TCR derives from a pool of human donors (malaria-infected and uninfected, not separated). Source material: gamma-delta T cells from blood. As DNA, the CDR3 is TGTGCCTTGTGGGGGGATCCGAATTATTATAAGAAACTCTTT. The encoded protein is CALWGDPNYYKKLF.